The 27 T cell receptor beta chains in this list originate from one sample, sequenced in a study of OX40 agonist ivuxolimab in advanced cancers. This table comes from immunoSEQ multiplex PCR, and its TCRdb copy is limited to in-frame clones, with some not included. Of 20,000 to 25,000 clones in the sample, roughly 83% are singletons; the top ten hold about 49%. Sample: CD4+ or CD8+ T cells sorted from blood, taken in a trial of the OX40 agonist ivuxolimab. The source is an adult with an advanced solid tumor such as melanoma, head and neck, liver or kidney cancer.

This chain uses TRBV11-2 with TRBJ2-6; 12 positions match TRBD2. CDR3 size: 19 residues. Germline CDR1 SGHAT, CDR2 FQNNGV. The ends lost 3 bases at V and 0 bases at J; junction bases unmatched: 6. CDR3 sequence: CASSLVGLAGLSGANVLTF. The CDR3 bases are TGTGCCAGCAGCTTGGTGGGACTAGCGGGCCTCTCTGGGGCCAACGTCCTGACTTTC.

The rearrangement links TRBV7-9 to TRBJ2-3, with 10 positions matching TRBD1. The CDR3 contains 16 residues. Germline V CDR1 and CDR2: SEHNR, FQNEAQ (reference sequence). V was clipped by 5 bases and J by 0 bases; unmatched bases: 5. In nucleotides, the CDR3 is TGTGCCAGCAGCGGGAAGGACAGGGGGAGCACAGATACGCAGTATTTT. Translated, it gives CASSGKDRGSTDTQYF.

In this sample, this clone turned up a few times. The rearrangement links TRBV7-6 to TRBJ2-7, with 11 nucleotides matching TRBD1. CDR1 and CDR2 from the germline V gene are SGHVS and FNYEAQ. V gave up 5 bases and J gave up 3 bases; unmatched junction bases: 3. The CDR3 is made up of 14 amino acids. CDR3 sequence reads: CASSHGTGGYEQYF. The CDR3 DNA reads as TGTGCCAGCAGCCACGGGACAGGGGGCTACGAGCAGTACTTC.

The chain carries TRBV4-3 and TRBJ1-4; no clear D gene. CDR1 is LGHNA, CDR2 YSLEER, per germline. This CDR3 is 15 amino acids long. The ends were cut back, 0 bases at V and 6 bases at J, with 11 bases in the middle. The CDR3 nucleotides read TGCGCCAGCAGCCAAGATGAGGCGTCGGATGAAAAACTGTTTTTT. Protein sequence: CASSQDEASDEKLFF.

This chain joins TRBV19 and TRBJ1-2; TRBD1 aligns across 8 bases. CDR3 length: 17 residues. The germline V gene encodes CDR1 LNHDA and CDR2 SQIVND (reference sequence). V gave up 1 base and J gave up 4 bases; unmatched junction bases: 11. This chain's CDR3 is CASSIAHTGGNFYGYTF. The CDR3 region has the DNA TGTGCCAGTAGTATAGCACATACAGGGGGAAACTTCTATGGCTACACCTTC. Full variable domain (missing parts from reference TRBV19 and TRBJ1-2): DGGITQSPKYLFRKEGQNVTLSCEQNLNHDAMYWYRQDPGQGLRLIYYSQIVNDFQKGDIAEGYSVSREKKESFPLTVTSAQKNPTAFYLCASSIAHTGGNFYGYTFGSGTRLTVV.

This clone was recorded a few times. The J gene is TRBJ2-3, the V gene TRBV18; D remains ambiguous. With 2 bases removed from V and 4 bases from J, the gap between germline ends came to 7 bases. Germline-derived CDR1 and CDR2 are KGHSH and LQKENI. This CDR3 spans 13 amino acids. CDR3 residues: CASSPSPPDTQYF. The CDR3 bases are TGTGCCAGCTCACCAAGCCCCCCAGATACGCAGTATTTT.

Concerning this clone itself: Other DNA variants within this sample encode the same CDR3. The V call is TRBV5-1, the J call TRBJ2-1, with D perhaps matching TRBD1 (6 bases). This CDR3 is built from 13 residues. In germline, CDR1 is SGHRS, CDR2 YFSETQ. V dropped 4 bases and J dropped 5 bases, with 10 bases sitting between them. The CDR3 DNA is TGCGCCAGCAGCCCCGGGACAAACAATGAGCAGTTCTTC. Translating gives CASSPGTNNEQFF.

The chain couples TRBV6-1 to TRBJ2-5, with a tentative D call TRBD1 (6 bases). Trimming left V 2 bases short and J 5 bases short, with 15 bases between. CDR3 length: 15 residues. The germline V gene encodes CDR1 MNHNS and CDR2 SASEGT. The CDR3 reads CASSENRDKRETQYF. DNA for the CDR3: TGTGCCAGCAGTGAAAACAGGGACAAGAGGGAGACCCAGTACTTC.

This clone was seen a single time. This rearrangement joins TRBV11-2 to TRBJ2-7, with unresolved D. The CDR3 sequence is 14 residues long. Trimming shortened V by 0 bases and J by 2 bases, and 8 bases separated the two germline ends. The germline gives CDR1 SGHAT, CDR2 FQNNGV. The CDR3 nucleotides read TGTGCCAGCAGCTTAGAAGCCCCAACCTACGAGCAGTACTTC. Its protein is CASSLEAPTYEQYF.

The CDR3 protein is CASSDGALLGYTF. For the CDR3, the DNA is TGTGCCAGCAGTGACGGGGCTTTGTTAGGCTACACCTTC. This rearrangement joins TRBV6-5 to TRBJ1-2; TRBD1 is a possible D gene (5 bases). V lost 5 bases and J 8 bases, leaving 15 bases between the germline ends. Germline V CDR1 and CDR2: MNHEY, SVGAGI. The CDR3 contains 13 residues.

The rearrangement joins TRBV21-1 to TRBJ2-7; the table's TRBD2 call for D was not verified on the DNA. TRBV21-1 is an annotated pseudogene. The CDR3 consists of 19 residues. As DNA, the CDR3 is TGTGCCAGCAGCAAAGCATTTTCGCGGGTAGCGGGTACCCACTACGAGCAGTACTTC. Its translation: CASSKAFSRVAGTHYEQYF.

The chain is built from TRBV9 and TRBJ2-1, with TRBD1 as a possible D gene (5 bases). The CDR3 spans 13 residues. CDR1 and CDR2 (germline): SGDLS, YYNGEE. V was shortened by 0 bases and J by 6 bases, with 7 bases between the two germline ends. As DNA, the CDR3 is TGTGCCAGCAGCGTAGGACAGTCCAATGAGCAGTTCTTC. Its protein is CASSVGQSNEQFF.

V and J are TRBV4-1 and TRBJ1-4; D is unresolved. Trimming pared 0 bases from V and 0 bases from J, leaving 14 bases between. This CDR3 spans 18 amino acids. The germline gives CDR1 MGHRA, CDR2 YSYEKL. DNA of the CDR3: TGCGCCAGCAGCCAAGATCACAACAGCCCCGCAACTAATGAAAAACTGTTTTTT. It codes for CASSQDHNSPATNEKLFF.

This clone is medium-sized within its sample. V gene TRBV19 combines with J gene TRBJ1-2; TRBD1 matches 8 bases. Germline V gives CDR1 LNHDA, CDR2 SQIVND (reference sequence). CDR3 length: 13 residues. V lost 5 bases to trimming and J lost 6 bases; unmatched junction nucleotides: 5. CDR3 amino acids: CASSFGQGDGYTF. CDR3 in DNA: TGTGCCAGTAGTTTCGGACAGGGTGATGGCTACACCTTC.

The rearrangement uses TRBV5-4 and TRBJ2-6; D uncertain. Trimming removed 4 bases at V and 0 bases at J, with 14 bases between. This CDR3 comprises 17 residues. CDR1 and CDR2 (germline): SGHNT, YYREEE (reference sequence). CDR3 region: CASSPSSSGSGANVLTF. The CDR3 nucleotides read TGTGCCAGCAGCCCCTCTTCATCGGGCTCTGGGGCCAACGTCCTGACTTTC.

CDR3 sequence reads: CASSQGVGYTF. The CDR3 nucleotides are TGTGCCAGTAGTCAGGGGGTCGGCTACACCTTC. The V and J genes are TRBV19 and TRBJ1-2, with 7 nucleotides matching TRBD1. The CDR3 spans 11 residues. The V gene's germline CDR1 is LNHDA and CDR2 SQIVND (reference sequence). J was trimmed by 8 bases and V by 5 bases; bases with no gene match: 2.

The chain joins TRBV19 to TRBJ1-1; no definite D call. This CDR3 comprises 14 residues. Germline CDR1 and CDR2: LNHDA and SQIVND (reference sequence). The V end lost 1 base, the J end lost 1 base, and 7 bases lay between the germline ends. The chain's CDR3 is CASSIGTGNTEAFF. CDR3 DNA: TGTGCCAGTAGTATAGGGACCGGGAACACTGAAGCTTTCTTT.

The chain recombines TRBV4-1 with TRBJ1-3; D is unclear. The CDR3 loop spans 15 amino acids. Germline assignment: CDR1 MGHRA and CDR2 YSYEKL. V shed 1 base and J shed 0 bases, with 7 bases lying between them. This CDR3 is CASSQGEFSGNTIYF. CDR3 coding DNA: TGCGCCAGCAGCCAAGGGGAGTTCTCTGGAAACACCATATATTTT.

The V gene is TRBV7-6, the J gene TRBJ2-2, with a possible D match to TRBD1 (6 bases). CDR3 length equals 14 residues. V dropped 2 bases and J dropped 5 bases, with 9 bases sitting between them. CDR1 and CDR2 (germline): SGHVS, FNYEAQ. For the CDR3, the DNA is TGTGCCAGCAGCTTATCTCAGGGGACCGGGGAGCTGTTTTTT. Its translation is CASSLSQGTGELFF.

This chain joins TRBV2 and TRBJ2-6; D gene ambiguous. The CDR3 extends over 13 amino acids. V shed 7 bases and J shed 4 bases, with 8 bases lying between them. In germline, CDR1 is SNHLY, CDR2 FYNNEI. CDR3 nucleotides: TGTGCCAGCACTGGGTTGGGGGCCAACGTCCTGACTTTC. The encoded protein is CASTGLGANVLTF.

Written as DNA, the CDR3 is TGTGCCAGCAGCGGGGTAGGGGTGGGGCCCACAGATACGCAGTATTTT. Residues: CASSGVGVGPTDTQYF. The chain employs TRBV11-2 and TRBJ2-3; tentatively, D is TRBD1 (5 bases). Looked up from germline, CDR1 is SGHAT and CDR2 is FQNNGV. Trimming cost V 5 bases and J 2 bases, with 17 bases left between them. This CDR3 contains 16 residues.

The V gene is TRBV4-1, the J gene TRBJ2-3; possibly TRBD2 for D (6 bases). The CDR3 runs 17 residues. V was shortened by 1 base and J by 3 bases, with 17 bases between the two germline ends. The V gene's germline CDR1 is MGHRA and CDR2 YSYEKL. The CDR3 spells CASSQALRTRGTDTQYF. As DNA, the CDR3 is TGCGCCAGCAGCCAAGCACTAAGGACTCGGGGGACAGATACGCAGTATTTT.

The chain has TRBV4-3 and TRBJ2-1, with D perhaps matching TRBD2 (5 bases). CDR3 length: 16 residues. The germline V and J ends were trimmed by 3 bases and 0 bases, with 12 bases remaining between them. CDR1 and CDR2 from the germline V gene are LGHNA and YSLEER. CDR3: CASSHRKADSYNEQFF. In DNA form, the CDR3 reads TGCGCCAGCAGCCACCGAAAAGCGGACTCCTACAATGAGCAGTTCTTC.

The V and J genes are TRBV7-3 and TRBJ2-1; no reliable D call. The germline V and J ends were trimmed by 1 base and 3 bases, with 10 bases remaining between them. Germline values: CDR1 SGHTA, CDR2 FQGTGA. This CDR3 comprises 15 residues. CDR3 residues: CASSLIRKDYNEQFF. CDR3 nucleotide sequence: TGTGCCAGCAGCTTAATCAGGAAGGACTACAATGAGCAGTTCTTC.

This clone was seen only a few times. The chain combines TRBV27 with TRBJ2-7, with a weak D call TRBD1 (6 bases). Per the germline V gene, CDR1 is MNHEY and CDR2 is SMNVEV (reference sequence). Trimming took off 0 bases at V and 3 bases at J, with 9 bases between the two ends. CDR3 length: 14 amino acids. The CDR3 coding sequence is TGTGCCAGCAGTTTATCTGGGGACAACTACGAGCAGTACTTC. As protein: CASSLSGDNYEQYF.

This clone was detected once. CDR3 DNA sequence: TGTGCCAGCAGTGAAGCGAGCCCCGAGGTTGGAGGGTTGGAGACCCAGTACTTC. It codes for CASSEASPEVGGLETQYF. This chain uses TRBV6-1 with TRBJ2-5; the D gene is possibly TRBD2 (6 bases). The length of the CDR3 is 18 residues. CDR1 and CDR2 (germline): MNHNS, SASEGT. Trimming pared 0 bases from V and 5 bases from J, leaving 22 bases between.

The chain has TRBV9 and TRBJ2-5; D gene unclear. With 3 bases removed from V and 2 bases from J, the gap between germline ends came to 2 bases. This CDR3 has 11 residues. Germline lookup yields CDR1 SGDLS and CDR2 YYNGEE. The CDR3 protein is CASSGQETQYF. The CDR3 DNA sequence: TGTGCCAGCAGCGGGCAAGAGACCCAGTACTTC. The variable domain in full, completed from reference TRBV9 and TRBJ2-5, reads DSGVTQTPKHLITATGQRVTLRCSPRSGDLSVYWYQQSLDQGLQFLIQYYNGEERAKGNILERFSAQQFPDLHSELNLSSLELGDSALYFCASSGQETQYFGPGTRLLVL.